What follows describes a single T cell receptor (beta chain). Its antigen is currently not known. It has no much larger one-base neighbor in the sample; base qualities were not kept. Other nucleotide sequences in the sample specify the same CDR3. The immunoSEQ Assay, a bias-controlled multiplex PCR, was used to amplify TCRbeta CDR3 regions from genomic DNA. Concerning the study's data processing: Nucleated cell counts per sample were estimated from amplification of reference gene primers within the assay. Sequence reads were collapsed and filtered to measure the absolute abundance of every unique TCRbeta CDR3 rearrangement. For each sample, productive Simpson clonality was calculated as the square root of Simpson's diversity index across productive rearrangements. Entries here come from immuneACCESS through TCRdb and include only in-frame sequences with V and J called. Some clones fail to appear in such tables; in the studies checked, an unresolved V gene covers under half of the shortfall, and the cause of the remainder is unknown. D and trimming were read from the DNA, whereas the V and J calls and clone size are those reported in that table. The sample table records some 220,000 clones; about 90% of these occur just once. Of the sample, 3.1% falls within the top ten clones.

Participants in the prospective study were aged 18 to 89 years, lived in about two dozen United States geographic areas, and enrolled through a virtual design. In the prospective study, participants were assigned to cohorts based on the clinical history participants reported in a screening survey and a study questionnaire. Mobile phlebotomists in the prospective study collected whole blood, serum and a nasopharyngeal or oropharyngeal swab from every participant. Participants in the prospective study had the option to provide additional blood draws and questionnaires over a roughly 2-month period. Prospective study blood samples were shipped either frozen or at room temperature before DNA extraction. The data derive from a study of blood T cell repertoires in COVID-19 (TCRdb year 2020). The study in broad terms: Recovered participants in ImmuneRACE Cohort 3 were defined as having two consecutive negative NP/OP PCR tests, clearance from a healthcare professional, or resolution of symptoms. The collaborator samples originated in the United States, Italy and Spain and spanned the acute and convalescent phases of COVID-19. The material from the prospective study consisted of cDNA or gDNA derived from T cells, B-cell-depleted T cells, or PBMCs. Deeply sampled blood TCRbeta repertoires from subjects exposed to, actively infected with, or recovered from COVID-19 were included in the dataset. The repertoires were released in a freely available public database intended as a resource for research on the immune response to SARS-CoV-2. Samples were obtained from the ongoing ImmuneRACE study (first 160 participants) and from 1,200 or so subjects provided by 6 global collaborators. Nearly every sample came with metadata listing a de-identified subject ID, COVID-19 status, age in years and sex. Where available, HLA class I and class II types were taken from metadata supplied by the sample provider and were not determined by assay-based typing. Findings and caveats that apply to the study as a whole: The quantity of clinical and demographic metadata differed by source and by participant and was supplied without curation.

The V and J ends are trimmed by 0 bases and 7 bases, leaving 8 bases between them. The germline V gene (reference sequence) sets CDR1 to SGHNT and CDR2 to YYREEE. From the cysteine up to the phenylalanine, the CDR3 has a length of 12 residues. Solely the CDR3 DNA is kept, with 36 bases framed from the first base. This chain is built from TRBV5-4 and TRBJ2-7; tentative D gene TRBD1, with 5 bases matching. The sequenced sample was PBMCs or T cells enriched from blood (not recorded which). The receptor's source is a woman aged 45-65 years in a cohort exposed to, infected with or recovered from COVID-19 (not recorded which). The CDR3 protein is CASSLVQGEQYF. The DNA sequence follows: TGTGCCAGCAGCTTGGTTCAGGGTGAGCAGTACTTC.